This TCR beta chain derives from a study of T cell responses to AZD1222 COVID-19 vaccine. Findings and limits, study-wide: The donors showed a predominance of white British ancestry and of females, with possible underestimation of clonal diversity. The CD4 TCRs associated with vaccination extended across spike and predominated at 160-218 and 743-854. Only a handful of AZD1222 recipients were seropositive at baseline.

The V and J ends lost 5 bases and 0 bases, in that order; junction bases with no gene match: 13. Per germline, CDR1 SEHNR and CDR2 FQNEAQ (reference sequence). The CDR3 runs to 18 residues. Details on this clone: The target antigen is unknown.

Clones were sequenced by immunoSEQ multiplex PCR, and TCRdb holds only the in-frame ones, with some missing. The sample yields fewer than 120,000 clones, about 87% seen once. This receptor was identified in an adult who received the AZD1222 COVID-19 vaccine. This sample comprised peripheral blood, obtained 28 days after the second AZD1222 dose. The V call is TRBV7-9, the J call TRBJ2-3; 8 bases map to TRBD2. The CDR3 here is CASSALAGLFPSTDTQYF. The CDR3 DNA is TGTGCCAGCAGCGCCCTAGCGGGCTTATTCCCTAGCACAGATACGCAGTATTTT.